The 14 T cell receptor beta chains below were found in one sample sequenced in a study of cytomegalovirus exposure and HLA in healthy donors. Use of 60 Vbeta and 13 Jbeta primers characterized the PCR. Sequenced by immunoSEQ multiplex PCR; TCRdb stores in-frame clones only, minus some. The sample lists about 200,000 clones, 75% to 90% seen once, with approximately 6.5% in the top ten. The sequenced sample consisted of PBMCs. The source is a woman between 45 and 65 years old in good health and CMV-seropositive.

This clone has only a few counts. The chain is built from TRBV11-3 and TRBJ2-5, with TRBD1 matching over 10 bases. Trimming removed 3 bases from V and 0 bases from J; junction bases left unmatched: 4. Germline-derived CDR1 and CDR2 are SGHNT and YENEEA. The CDR3 contains 16 residues. The DNA of the CDR3 is TGTGCCAGCAGCTTCGGGACAGGGGAACACCAAGAGACCCAGTACTTC. This codes for CASSFGTGEHQETQYF.

The chain uses TRBV7-2 and TRBJ2-3; 14 bases match TRBD2. V was clipped by 5 bases and J by 2 bases; unmatched bases: 12. Germline values: CDR1 SGHTA, CDR2 FQGNSA. This CDR3 comprises 19 residues. In nucleotides, the CDR3 is TGTGCCAGCAGCCCGGGACTAGCGGGGGTCTCTAGACACACAGATACGCAGTATTTT. Translation: CASSPGLAGVSRHTDTQYF.

This chain connects TRBV6-5 to TRBJ1-2; D unresolved. Between the trimmed V and J ends, which lost 7 bases and 13 bases, there was a span of 7 bases. The CDR3 loop spans 8 amino acids. CDR1 MNHEY and CDR2 SVGAGI come from the germline V gene. CDR3 sequence reads: CASTSPTF. CDR3 DNA: TGTGCCAGCACCTCCCCCACCTTC.

The gene calls are TRBV7-9 and TRBJ2-3; the D gene is possibly TRBD1 (6 bases). Trimming took 8 bases from V and 5 from J, leaving 14 bases between them. Germline V gene data show CDR1 as SEHNR and CDR2 as FQNEAQ (reference sequence). The length of the CDR3 is 13 residues. CDR3 DNA: TGTGCCAGCGACAGGCTCGAAGGAGATACGCAGTATTTT. Its translation is CASDRLEGDTQYF.

The V call is TRBV7-2, the J call TRBJ2-5; a possible D gene is TRBD1 (5 bases). CDR1 is SGHTA and CDR2 is FQGNSA in the germline V gene. Trimming stripped 2 bases from V and 5 bases from J, with 12 bases between. The CDR3 loop spans 14 amino acids. DNA for the CDR3: TGTGCCAGCAGCTTACGGCAGGGAAGTGAGACCCAGTACTTC. This translates into CASSLRQGSETQYF.

On this clone itself: The junction shows a germline mismatch at one end, possibly a read error. The chain has TRBV18 and TRBJ1-5; 7 bases line up with TRBD1. CDR1 is KGHSH and CDR2 is LQKENI in the germline V gene. The CDR3 spans 14 residues. The CDR3 sequence is CASSPQGIGQPQHF. As DNA, the CDR3 is TGTGCCAGCTCGCCACAGGGGATAGGACAGCCCCAGCATTTT.

The chain uses TRBV6-6 and TRBJ1-1, with a weak D call TRBD1 (6 bases). Germline V gene sequence: CDR1 MNHNY, CDR2 SVGAGI (reference sequence). The CDR3 length is 15 residues. The ends were cut back, 2 bases at V and 5 bases at J, with 15 bases in the middle. CDR3 nucleotides: TGTGCCAGCAGTTACCCCTTTGAGGGGGGGACTGAAGCTTTCTTT. It encodes CASSYPFEGGTEAFF.

This chain links TRBV7-9 with TRBJ2-5; 9 positions match TRBD1. The CDR3 is 14 amino acids. Germline V CDR1 and CDR2: SEHNR, FQNEAQ (reference sequence). V gave up 5 bases and J gave up 4 bases; unmatched junction bases: 5. This chain's CDR3 is CASSPTGGRETQYF. The CDR3 bases are TGTGCCAGCAGCCCCACAGGGGGCCGAGAGACCCAGTACTTC.

The chain has TRBV11-2 and TRBJ2-7, with 7 bases lining up with TRBD2. Germline-derived CDR1 and CDR2 are SGHAT and FQNNGV. This CDR3 is built from 14 residues. V gave up 6 bases and J gave up 2 bases; unmatched junction bases: 7. The CDR3 here is CASRPPSGTYEQYF. The CDR3 DNA sequence: TGTGCCAGCAGACCGCCTAGCGGCACCTACGAGCAGTACTTC.

This chain connects TRBV10-3 to TRBJ2-3, with 10 positions matching TRBD2. Germline CDR1 reads ENHRY; CDR2 reads SYGVKD. This CDR3 is 15 amino acids long. J was trimmed by 4 bases and V by 7 bases; bases with no gene match: 8. The CDR3 loop is CAINQGAGGADTQYF. The CDR3 DNA sequence: TGTGCCATCAATCAAGGAGCGGGGGGGGCAGATACGCAGTATTTT.

The J gene is TRBJ2-5, the V gene TRBV29-1; D remains ambiguous. The CDR3 has 12 amino acids. Germline loops: CDR1 SQVTM, CDR2 ANQGSEA. V dropped 1 base and J dropped 5 bases, with 8 bases sitting between them. CDR3 sequence (DNA): TGCAGCGTTGAAGCCCCAGGCGAGACCCAGTACTTC. Residues: CSVEAPGETQYF.

The chain links TRBV29-1 to TRBJ1-1, with TRBD1 matching 7 bases. The CDR3 totals 13 residues. CDR1 SQVTM and CDR2 ANQGSEA come from the germline V gene. With 1 base clipped from V and 5 bases from J, the junction kept 4 bases outside the gene matches. The chain's CDR3 is CSVEGQGWTEAFF. The CDR3 DNA reads as TGCAGCGTTGAAGGACAGGGATGGACTGAAGCTTTCTTT.

The table lists this clone with a count of one. The rearrangement uses TRBV6-4 and TRBJ1-1; 7 bases agree with TRBD1. J lost 5 bases, V lost 4 bases, and 19 bases had no gene match. CDR1 and CDR2 from the germline V gene are MRHNA and SNTAGT. This CDR3 region has 18 residues. CDR3 loop: CASSGERATGLFGTEAFF. The CDR3 DNA sequence: TGTGCCAGCAGTGGGGAGAGGGCGACAGGGCTGTTTGGGACTGAAGCTTTCTTT.

The chain links TRBV5-1 to TRBJ2-3; 14 bases map to TRBD2. The V and J ends lost 6 bases and 3 bases, in that order; junction bases with no gene match: 6. CDR1 is SGHRS, CDR2 YFSETQ, per germline. The CDR3 sequence is 16 residues long. CDR3 region: CASTTGTSGGTDTQYF. In nucleotides, the CDR3 is TGCGCCAGCACCACGGGGACTAGCGGGGGAACAGATACGCAGTATTTT.